These T cell receptor beta chains were read from a single sample in a study of T cell responses to AZD1222 COVID-19 vaccine. Sequencing used immunoSEQ multiplex PCR; TCRdb keeps in-frame clones, though not all of them. The sample consists of 160,000 or so clones, 80% to 95% of them appearing once. The specimen was peripheral blood, collected on day 0 of AZD1222 vaccination. These receptor sequences come from an adult in good health. Both conserved end residues are part of each CDR3.

V: TRBV19
CDR3: CASSIDALKGRDTEAFF

V: TRBV11-2
CDR3: CASRRHGGKADTQYF

V: TRBV7-2
CDR3: CASSLGPGGSYNEQFF

V: TRBV10-3
CDR3: CAISDGASTDTQYF

V: TRBV28
CDR3: CASSLVGEKLFF

V: TRBV18
CDR3: CASSPGQIHNQPQHF

V: TRBV6-5
CDR3: CASEERGSLGGYTF

V: TRBV5-4
CDR3: CASSFGPRTDSGNTIYF

V: TRBV11-2
CDR3: CASRPNRVEKYNEQFF

V: TRBV9
CDR3: CASSPTPGDMFTGYTF

V: TRBV28
CDR3: CASGLAGASSYNEQFF

V: TRBV9
CDR3: CASSYVDGGEQFF

V: TRBV3-1/TRBV3-2
CDR3: CASSQEQRRTDTQYF

V: TRBV5-1
CDR3: CASSLEGQIYEQYF

V: TRBV4-3
CDR3: CASSHMNTEAFF

V: TRBV2
CDR3: CASSGTSGRAPNTGELFF

V: TRBV28
CDR3: CASSLRVYEQYF

V: TRBV4-2
CDR3: CASSQGTGVTEAFF

V: TRBV28
CDR3: CASTETVSYGYTF

V: TRBV7-2
CDR3: CASSPIPAGGPSDEQYF

V: TRBV5-1
CDR3: CASSAPSRLKSREETQYF

V: TRBV28
CDR3: CASKTRGSNQPQHF

V: TRBV7-9
CDR3: CASSGQGYYGYTF

V: TRBV5-1
CDR3: CASSPWDRLTYEQYF

V: TRBV28
CDR3: CASASPGRSTEAFF

V: TRBV5-4
CDR3: CASSLGVANTGELFF

V: TRBV28
CDR3: CASSLGSRTPEAFF

V: TRBV3-1/TRBV3-2
CDR3: CASSSIGYSVPTIYF

V: TRBV7-3
CDR3: CASSLSSYTEAFF

V: TRBV7-9
CDR3: CASSLGQQNTEAFF

V: TRBV6-5
CDR3: CASSYAGSYEQYF

V: TRBV12-3/TRBV12-4
CDR3: CASRLTDTQYF

V: TRBV7-9
CDR3: CASSLGQGVNTEAFF

V: TRBV27
CDR3: CASGLDSDQPQHF

V: TRBV5-5
CDR3: CASSGGQATDEQFF

V: TRBV6-4
CDR3: CASSAGATGELFF

V: TRBV15
CDR3: CATSRPTRGSYNSPLHF

V: TRBV7-9
CDR3: CASSGVGANVLTF

V: TRBV15
CDR3: CATSRALTGLPTNEKLFF

V: TRBV30
CDR3: CAWTGTGGIGNTIYF

V: TRBV13
CDR3: CASTQTGGSYRDTQYF

V: TRBV4-3
CDR3: CASSQATGQGMNTEAFF